This entry lists 26 T cell receptor beta chains sequenced from one sample in a study of blood T cell repertoires in COVID-19. Produced via immunoSEQ multiplex PCR; TCRdb's table is partial and in-frame only. The sample lists around 270,000 clones, over 75% occurring once. Sequenced sample: PBMCs or T cells enriched from blood (not recorded which). These receptor sequences come from a woman aged 40 to 55 who had been exposed to COVID-19.

A single count supports this clone. The V gene is TRBV18, the J gene TRBJ2-2, with 9 bases lining up with TRBD1. Germline CDR1 KGHSH, CDR2 LQKENI. With V trimmed by 0 bases and J by 2 bases, 4 bases remained unmatched. CDR3 size: 17 residues. The CDR3 sequence is CASSPPPGQGNTGELFF. Here the CDR3 DNA reads TGTGCCAGCTCACCACCCCCGGGACAGGGTAACACCGGGGAGCTGTTTTTT.

The chain has TRBV24-1 and TRBJ2-7, with 11 bases aligning to TRBD2. The V segment lost 5 bases and the J segment 3 bases; nucleotides outside the gene matches: 5. This CDR3 comprises 15 residues. The germline V gene encodes CDR1 KGHDR and CDR2 SFDVKD. CDR3 sequence reads: CATSGGTSGNYEQYF. The CDR3 bases are TGTGCCACCAGTGGGGGGACTAGCGGAAACTACGAGCAGTACTTC.

DNA for the CDR3: TGTGCCAGTAAGGGGTCCTATAGCTCCTACAATGAGCAGTTCTTC. It specifies CASKGSYSSYNEQFF. This chain connects TRBV19 to TRBJ2-1; possibly TRBD1 for D (5 bases). CDR1 and CDR2 from the germline V gene are LNHDA and SQIVND (reference sequence). The V end was cut by 7 bases, the J end by 0 bases, with 13 bases between. The CDR3 is 15 amino acids.

There are a few counts of this clone. CDR3 sequence (DNA): TGTGCCAGCAGCCCCCATACTAGCGCGGGAGGGGATACGCAGTATTTT. Translating it yields CASSPHTSAGGDTQYF. The chain recombines TRBV9 with TRBJ2-3; TRBD2 matches at 9 bases. The V gene's germline CDR1 is SGDLS and CDR2 YYNGEE. CDR3 length equals 16 residues. Trimming cost V 4 bases and J 6 bases; bases outside gene matches: 12.

This chain connects TRBV19 to TRBJ1-1; D perhaps matches TRBD1 (6 bases). The CDR3 is made up of 14 amino acids. Germline CDR1 LNHDA, CDR2 SQIVND (reference sequence). V lost 2 bases to trimming and J lost 4 bases, with 11 bases between them. The CDR3 spells CASSITAGVTEAFF. CDR3 coding DNA: TGTGCCAGTAGTATAACGGCAGGGGTCACTGAAGCTTTCTTT.

V and J are TRBV4-1 and TRBJ2-1; 11 positions match TRBD2. This CDR3 is built from 16 residues. CDR1 and CDR2 (germline): MGHRA, YSYEKL. The trim removed 0 bases at V and 8 bases at J, leaving 6 bases unmatched. The CDR3 loop is CASSQDWTSGFDEQFF. As DNA, the CDR3 is TGCGCCAGCAGCCAAGATTGGACTAGCGGGTTCGATGAGCAGTTCTTC.

This clone was counted once. The V call is TRBV24-1, the J call TRBJ2-2; D is perhaps TRBD2 (6 bases). Germline-derived CDR1 and CDR2 are KGHDR and SFDVKD. The CDR3 spans 13 residues. Trimming left V 8 bases short and J 7 bases short, with 13 bases between. This CDR3 is CATNWGESGELFF. The CDR3 DNA follows: TGTGCCACCAATTGGGGGGAGAGCGGGGAGCTGTTTTTT.

The chain combines TRBV7-3 with TRBJ2-1; 9 bases line up with TRBD2. The CDR3 runs to 17 residues. Germline loops: CDR1 SGHTA, CDR2 FQGTGA. V shed 5 bases, J shed 2 bases, and the junction held 10 bases outside the gene matches. Written as DNA, the CDR3 is TGTGCCAGCAGCCCCCAAGGGCGGGGGGGCCCCTACAATGAGCAGTTCTTC. It translates to CASSPQGRGGPYNEQFF.

The V and J genes are TRBV28 and TRBJ1-1, with a weak D call TRBD1 (6 bases). The ends were cut back, 5 bases at V and 4 bases at J, with 17 bases in the middle. This CDR3 is built from 15 residues. From germline, CDR1 is MDHEN and CDR2 SYDVKM. In DNA, the CDR3 is TGTGCCAGCAGTCCACACAGGGTTTCGACCACTGAAGCTTTCTTT. Protein: CASSPHRVSTTEAFF.

The chain joins TRBV6-5 to TRBJ2-5; D not resolved. The CDR3 loop spans 14 amino acids. V was trimmed by 0 bases and J by 1 base, leaving 6 bases between them. Per the germline V gene, CDR1 is MNHEY and CDR2 is SVGAGI. The CDR3 DNA reads TGTGCCAGCAGTTACTCGGGCTCCCAAGAGACCCAGTACTTC. Its protein is CASSYSGSQETQYF.

The chain employs TRBV2 and TRBJ1-2, with 8 bases fitting TRBD1. This CDR3 is 15 amino acids long. J was trimmed by 3 bases and V by 6 bases; bases with no gene match: 9. Germline lookup yields CDR1 SNHLY and CDR2 FYNNEI. The CDR3 region has the DNA TGTGCCAGCAGCGCTGGACAGGGTGTCTACTATGGCTACACCTTC. Translating gives CASSAGQGVYYGYTF.

The chain recombines TRBV14 with TRBJ2-2; D possibly corresponds to TRBD1 (6 bases). The CDR3 is made up of 13 amino acids. V lost 4 bases, J lost 7 bases, and 10 bases lay in between. Germline loops: CDR1 SGHDN, CDR2 FVKESK. The CDR3 DNA sequence: TGTGCCAGCAGCCTAAGAGGGGGCGGGGAGCTGTTTTTT. It codes for CASSLRGGGELFF.

The rearrangement links TRBV28 to TRBJ1-4; D might be TRBD1 (6 bases). CDR1 MDHEN and CDR2 SYDVKM come from the germline V gene. V shed 8 bases and J shed 3 bases, with 7 bases lying between them. The CDR3 contains 12 residues. CDR3 nucleotides: TGTGCCAGCCGACAGGCTAATGAAAAACTGTTTTTT. This codes for CASRQANEKLFF.

This chain uses TRBV29-1 with TRBJ2-1; weak D call: TRBD1 (6 bases). Germline V gene lookup returns CDR1 SQVTM and CDR2 ANQGSEA. This CDR3 has 13 residues. Between the trimmed V and J ends, which lost 8 bases and 0 bases, there was a span of 11 bases. The CDR3 nucleotides are TGCAGCTCTCGGACAGTCTCCTACAATGAGCAGTTCTTC. The encoded protein is CSSRTVSYNEQFF.

This clone was observed a handful of times. V gene TRBV4-3 combines with J gene TRBJ2-7; 10 positions agree with TRBD1. The CDR3 is made up of 14 amino acids. The V segment lost 0 bases and the J segment 5 bases; nucleotides outside the gene matches: 1. Germline V lookup: CDR1 LGHNA, CDR2 YSLEER. The CDR3 region is CASSQEGTGDEQYF. The DNA for the CDR3 is TGCGCCAGCAGCCAAGAAGGGACAGGGGACGAGCAGTACTTC.

Turning to this clone: One junction end disagrees with the germline gene, perhaps due to a read error. This sequence joins TRBV5-1 and TRBJ1-1, with D possibly matching TRBD1 (6 bases). Germline CDR1 SGHRS, CDR2 YFSETQ. There are 17 residues in the CDR3. The CDR3 DNA sequence: TGTGCCAGCAGACCAGGGGTACAGGGAAACGGGGACACTGAAGCTTTCTTT. Its translation is CASRPGVQGNGDTEAFF.

The chain carries TRBV12-3 or TRBV12-4 and TRBJ2-1, with D tentatively TRBD1 (5 bases). The V and J ends lost 7 bases and 4 bases respectively, with 8 bases between them. The CDR3 has 12 amino acids. CDR3 loop: CASTRAYNEQFF. The CDR3 DNA sequence: TGTGCCAGCACCAGGGCTTACAATGAGCAGTTCTTC.

This rearrangement joins TRBV11-2 to TRBJ2-7; the D is unclear. Trimming cost V 8 bases and J 2 bases, with 13 bases left between them. The CDR3 spans 13 residues. CDR1 is SGHAT, CDR2 FQNNGV, per germline. CDR3 nucleotides: TGTGCCAGCCACCAAACGAACACCTACGAGCAGTACTTC. It codes for CASHQTNTYEQYF.

This clone was observed once. The chain employs TRBV6-5 and TRBJ1-2; 8 bases align to TRBD1. Per the germline V gene, CDR1 is MNHEY and CDR2 is SVGAGI. Trimming at V came to 7 bases and at J to 4 bases, leaving 5 bases not matched to a gene. The CDR3 length is 13 residues. The DNA for the CDR3 is TGTGCCAGCACCCGAGACAGGGGCTATGGCTACACCTTC. Translation gives CASTRDRGYGYTF.

The gene calls are TRBV4-2 and TRBJ1-5, with D possibly TRBD1 on 5 matching bases. The CDR3 length is 16 residues. The germline V and J ends were trimmed by 0 bases and 0 bases, with 9 bases remaining between them. Germline V gene data show CDR1 as LGHNA and CDR2 as YNFKEQ. The CDR3 loop reads CASSQDSGASNQPQHF. The CDR3 DNA sequence: TGTGCCAGCAGCCAAGATAGCGGGGCTAGCAATCAGCCCCAGCATTTT.

This sequence joins TRBV11-2 and TRBJ1-1, with 7 bases matching TRBD1. The CDR3 totals 12 residues. The ends lost 5 bases at V and 7 bases at J; junction bases unmatched: 4. Germline V gene lookup returns CDR1 SGHAT and CDR2 FQNNGV. The CDR3 spells CASSRGTDEAFF. DNA of the CDR3: TGTGCCAGCAGCAGGGGGACAGATGAAGCTTTCTTT.

The genes are TRBV5-1 and TRBJ1-3, with a weak D call TRBD1 (5 bases). CDR1 is SGHRS and CDR2 is YFSETQ in the germline V gene. The CDR3 runs to 16 residues. The V end lost 2 bases, the J end lost 0 bases, and 12 bases lay between the germline ends. The chain's CDR3 is CASSLGEGSSGNTIYF. CDR3 nucleotide sequence: TGCGCCAGCAGCTTAGGGGAGGGGTCCTCTGGAAACACCATATATTTT.

The V call is TRBV28, the J call TRBJ1-2, with a possible D match to TRBD1 (5 bases). The germline V and J ends were trimmed by 7 bases and 4 bases, with 19 bases remaining between them. Germline lookup yields CDR1 MDHEN and CDR2 SYDVKM. The CDR3 spans 15 residues. The CDR3: CASNHPRAGRYGYTF. The CDR3 DNA reads TGTGCCAGCAATCACCCCAGGGCAGGGCGCTATGGCTACACCTTC.

The chain uses TRBV24-1 and TRBJ2-3, with 7 nucleotides matching TRBD1. This CDR3 region has 13 residues. J gave up 0 bases and V 9 bases, and 2 bases lay outside the gene matches. The germline CDR1 and CDR2 sequences are KGHDR and SFDVKD. In DNA, the CDR3 is TGTGCCACCGGGGACAGAAGCACAGATACGCAGTATTTT. Residues: CATGDRSTDTQYF.

The chain recombines TRBV28 with TRBJ2-3; possible D gene TRBD2, 5 bases. Germline V CDR1 and CDR2: MDHEN, SYDVKM. This CDR3 contains 12 residues. Trimming took off 8 bases at V and 5 bases at J, with 11 bases between the two ends. CDR3 sequence (DNA): TGTGCCAGCTCCCTCGGGGAAGATACGCAGTATTTT. Translation gives CASSLGEDTQYF.

This chain connects TRBV9 to TRBJ2-7; a possible D gene is TRBD2 (6 bases). V was pared by 1 base and J by 2 bases, with 10 bases between. The CDR3 has 14 amino acids. The germline CDR1 and CDR2 sequences are SGDLS and YYNGEE. CDR3 nucleotides: TGTGCCAGCAGCGTAAGTCCGGGGGCCTACGAGCAGTACTTC. Translated: CASSVSPGAYEQYF.